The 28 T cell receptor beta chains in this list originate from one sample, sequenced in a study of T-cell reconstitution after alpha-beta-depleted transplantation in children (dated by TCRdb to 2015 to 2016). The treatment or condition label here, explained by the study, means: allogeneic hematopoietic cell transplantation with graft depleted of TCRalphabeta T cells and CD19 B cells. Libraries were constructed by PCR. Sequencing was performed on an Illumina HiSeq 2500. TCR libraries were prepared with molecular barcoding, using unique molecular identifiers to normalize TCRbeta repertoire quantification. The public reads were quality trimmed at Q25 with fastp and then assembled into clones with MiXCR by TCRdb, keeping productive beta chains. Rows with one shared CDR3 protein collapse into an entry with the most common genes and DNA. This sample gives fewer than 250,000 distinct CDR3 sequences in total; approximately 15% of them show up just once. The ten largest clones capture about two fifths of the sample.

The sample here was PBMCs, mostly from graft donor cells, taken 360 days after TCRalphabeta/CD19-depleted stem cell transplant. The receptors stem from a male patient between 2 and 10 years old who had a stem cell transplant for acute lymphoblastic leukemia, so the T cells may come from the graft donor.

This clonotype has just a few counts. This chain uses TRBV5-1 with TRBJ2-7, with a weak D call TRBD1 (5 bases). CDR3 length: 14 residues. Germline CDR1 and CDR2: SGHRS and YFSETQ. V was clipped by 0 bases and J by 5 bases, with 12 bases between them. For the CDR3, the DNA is TGCGCCAGCAGCTTGGGTCTAGGGGTTCACGAGCAGTACTTC. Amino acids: CASSLGLGVHEQYF. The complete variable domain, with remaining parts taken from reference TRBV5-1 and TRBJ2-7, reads KAGVTQTPRYLIKTRGQQVTLSCSPISGHRSVSWYQQTPGQGLQFLFEYFSETQRNKGNFPGRFSGRQFSNSRSEMNVSTLELGDSALYLCASSLGLGVHEQYFGPGTRLTVT.

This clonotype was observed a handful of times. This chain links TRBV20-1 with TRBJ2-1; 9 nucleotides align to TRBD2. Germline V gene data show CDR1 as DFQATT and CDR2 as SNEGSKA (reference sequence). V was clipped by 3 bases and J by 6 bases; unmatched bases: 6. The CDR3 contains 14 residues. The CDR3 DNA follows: TGCAGTGCTAGTACGGCGGGAGGGGGCAATGAGCAGTTCTTC. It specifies CSASTAGGGNEQFF.

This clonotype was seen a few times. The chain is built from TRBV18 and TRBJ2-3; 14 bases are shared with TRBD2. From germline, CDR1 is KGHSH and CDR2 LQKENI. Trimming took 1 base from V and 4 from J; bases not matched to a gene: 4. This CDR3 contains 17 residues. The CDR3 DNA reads TGTGCCAGCTCACCACGACTAGCGGGGGGGCATGCAGATACGCAGTATTTT. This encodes CASSPRLAGGHADTQYF.

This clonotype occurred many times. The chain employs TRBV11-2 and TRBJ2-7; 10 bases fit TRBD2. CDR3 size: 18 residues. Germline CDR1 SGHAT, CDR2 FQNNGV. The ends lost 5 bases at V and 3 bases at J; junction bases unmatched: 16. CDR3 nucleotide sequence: TGTGCCAGCAGCCCTGGACTAGCGGTTGAATTGGGAGGCTACGAGCAGTACTTC. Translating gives CASSPGLAVELGGYEQYF.

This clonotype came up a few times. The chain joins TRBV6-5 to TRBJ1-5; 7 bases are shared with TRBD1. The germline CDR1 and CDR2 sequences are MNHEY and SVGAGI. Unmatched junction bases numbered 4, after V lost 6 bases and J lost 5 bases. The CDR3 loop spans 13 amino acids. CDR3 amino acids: CASRGTDDQPQHF. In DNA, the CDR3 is TGTGCCAGCAGAGGGACAGACGATCAGCCCCAGCATTTT.

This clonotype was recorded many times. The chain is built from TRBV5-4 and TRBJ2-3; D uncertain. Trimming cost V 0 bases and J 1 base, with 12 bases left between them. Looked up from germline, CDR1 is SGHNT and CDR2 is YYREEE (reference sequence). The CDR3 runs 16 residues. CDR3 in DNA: TGTGCCAGCAGCTTGGTGTCGAGCCTCGGCACAGATACGCAGTATTTT. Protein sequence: CASSLVSSLGTDTQYF.

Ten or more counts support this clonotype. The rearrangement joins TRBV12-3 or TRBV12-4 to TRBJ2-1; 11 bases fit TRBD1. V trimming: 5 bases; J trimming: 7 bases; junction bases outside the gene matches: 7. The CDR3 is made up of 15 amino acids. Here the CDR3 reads CASSLRTGGFNEQFF. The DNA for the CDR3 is TGTGCCAGCAGTCTGCGGACAGGGGGCTTTAATGAGCAGTTCTTC.

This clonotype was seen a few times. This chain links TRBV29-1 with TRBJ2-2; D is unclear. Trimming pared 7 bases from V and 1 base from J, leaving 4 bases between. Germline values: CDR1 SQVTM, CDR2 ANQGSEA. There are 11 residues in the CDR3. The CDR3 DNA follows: TGCAGCGCCAGGAACACCGGGGAGCTGTTTTTT. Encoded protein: CSARNTGELFF.

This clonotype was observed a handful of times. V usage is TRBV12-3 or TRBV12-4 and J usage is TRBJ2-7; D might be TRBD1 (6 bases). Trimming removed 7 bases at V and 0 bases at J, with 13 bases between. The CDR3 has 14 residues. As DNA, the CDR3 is TGTGCCAGCACCACCCAGGGGTTCTCCTACGAGCAGTACTTC. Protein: CASTTQGFSYEQYF.

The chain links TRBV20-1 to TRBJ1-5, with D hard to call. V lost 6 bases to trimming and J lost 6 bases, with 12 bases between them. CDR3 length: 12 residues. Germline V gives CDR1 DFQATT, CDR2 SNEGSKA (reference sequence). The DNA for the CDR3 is TGCAGTGCGCAGGACTGGCTTCAGCCCCAGCATTTT. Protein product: CSAQDWLQPQHF.

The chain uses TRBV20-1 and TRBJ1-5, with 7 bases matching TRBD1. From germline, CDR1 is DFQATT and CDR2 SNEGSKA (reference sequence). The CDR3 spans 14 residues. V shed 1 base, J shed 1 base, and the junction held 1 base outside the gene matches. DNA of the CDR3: TGCAGTGCTAGAGTGACAGGGAGCAATCAGCCCCAGCATTTT. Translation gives CSARVTGSNQPQHF.

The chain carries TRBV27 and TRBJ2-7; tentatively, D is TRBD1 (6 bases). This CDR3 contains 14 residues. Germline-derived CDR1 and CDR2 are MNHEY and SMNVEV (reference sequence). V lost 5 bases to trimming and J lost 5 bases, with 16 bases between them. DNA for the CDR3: TGTGCCAGCAGTCAATACAGGGTTGGCGACGAGCAGTACTTC. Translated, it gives CASSQYRVGDEQYF.

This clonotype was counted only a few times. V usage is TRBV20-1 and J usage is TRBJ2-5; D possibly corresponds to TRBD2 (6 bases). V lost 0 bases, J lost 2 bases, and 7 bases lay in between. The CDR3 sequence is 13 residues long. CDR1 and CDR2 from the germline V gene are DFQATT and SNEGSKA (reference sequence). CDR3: CSARDGGQETQYF. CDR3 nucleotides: TGCAGTGCTAGAGATGGGGGGCAAGAGACCCAGTACTTC.

The CDR3 sequence: CASSFWQDGDGYTF. The CDR3 coding sequence is TGTGCCAGCAGTTTTTGGCAAGATGGTGATGGCTACACCTTC. The chain uses TRBV12-3 or TRBV12-4 and TRBJ1-2; D is unclear. Trimming cost V 3 bases and J 6 bases, with 14 bases left between them. CDR3 length: 14 amino acids.

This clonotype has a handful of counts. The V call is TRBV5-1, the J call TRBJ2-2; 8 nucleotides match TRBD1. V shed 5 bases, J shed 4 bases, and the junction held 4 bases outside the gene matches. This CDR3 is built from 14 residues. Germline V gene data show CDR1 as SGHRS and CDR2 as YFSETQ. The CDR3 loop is CASSPGGGTGELFF. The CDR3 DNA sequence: TGCGCCAGCAGTCCAGGGGGCGGCACCGGGGAGCTGTTTTTT.

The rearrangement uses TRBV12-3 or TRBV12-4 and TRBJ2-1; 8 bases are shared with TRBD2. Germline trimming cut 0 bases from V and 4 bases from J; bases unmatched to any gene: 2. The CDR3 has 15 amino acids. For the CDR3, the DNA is TGTGCCAGCAGTTTAGCGCCGGGGGGGTACAATGAGCAGTTCTTC. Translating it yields CASSLAPGGYNEQFF.

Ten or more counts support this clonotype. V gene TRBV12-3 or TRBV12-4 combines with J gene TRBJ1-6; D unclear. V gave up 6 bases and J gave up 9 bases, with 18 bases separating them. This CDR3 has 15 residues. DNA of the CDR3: TGTGCCAGCAGCGACGGTGGAGGGAGAATTTCACCCCTCCACTTT. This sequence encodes CASSDGGGRISPLHF.

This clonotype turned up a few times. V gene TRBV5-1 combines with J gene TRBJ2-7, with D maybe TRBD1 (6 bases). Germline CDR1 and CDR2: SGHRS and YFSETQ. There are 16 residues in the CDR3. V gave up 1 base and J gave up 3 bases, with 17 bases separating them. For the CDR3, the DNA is TGCGCCAGCAGCTTGACTACCGGGACATCTATCTACGAGCAGTACTTC. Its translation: CASSLTTGTSIYEQYF.

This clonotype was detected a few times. CDR3 sequence: CASSLTRGYEQYF. In DNA, the CDR3 is TGTGCCAGCAGTTTAACCCGGGGGTACGAGCAGTACTTC. The chain joins TRBV27 to TRBJ2-7; tentative D call: TRBD2 (6 bases). The V end was cut by 2 bases, the J end by 4 bases, with 9 bases between. The CDR3 has 13 residues. The germline V gene encodes CDR1 MNHEY and CDR2 SMNVEV (reference sequence).

Written as DNA, the CDR3 is TGTGCCAGCAGTCCCTTTCTGGGGGCAGATGGGGCCAACGTCCTGACTTTC. Its protein product is CASSPFLGADGANVLTF. The V and J genes are TRBV6-1 and TRBJ2-6, with D tentatively TRBD1 (6 bases). With 5 bases removed from V and 3 bases from J, the gap between germline ends came to 17 bases. From germline, CDR1 is MNHNS and CDR2 SASEGT. CDR3 length: 17 residues.

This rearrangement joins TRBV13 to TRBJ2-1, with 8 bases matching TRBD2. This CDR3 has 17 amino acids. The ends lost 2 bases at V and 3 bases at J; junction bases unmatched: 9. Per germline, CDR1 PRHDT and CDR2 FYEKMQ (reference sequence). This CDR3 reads CASSLFAGGRNYNEQFF. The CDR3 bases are TGTGCCAGCAGCTTATTTGCGGGGGGCCGTAACTACAATGAGCAGTTCTTC.

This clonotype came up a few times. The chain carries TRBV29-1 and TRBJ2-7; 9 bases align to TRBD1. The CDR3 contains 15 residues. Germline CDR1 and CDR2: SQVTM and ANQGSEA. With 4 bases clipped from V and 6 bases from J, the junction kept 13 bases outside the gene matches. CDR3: CSVGGTGNRAREQYF. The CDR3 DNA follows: TGCAGCGTTGGCGGGACAGGGAATCGGGCACGCGAGCAGTACTTC.

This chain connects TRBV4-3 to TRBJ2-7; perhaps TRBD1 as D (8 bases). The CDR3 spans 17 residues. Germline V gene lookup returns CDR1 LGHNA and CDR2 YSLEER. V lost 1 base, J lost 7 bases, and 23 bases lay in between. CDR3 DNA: TGCGCCAGCAGCCAAGCGTTCACCGGACAGGGACTACGAGAGCAGTACTTC. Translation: CASSQAFTGQGLREQYF.

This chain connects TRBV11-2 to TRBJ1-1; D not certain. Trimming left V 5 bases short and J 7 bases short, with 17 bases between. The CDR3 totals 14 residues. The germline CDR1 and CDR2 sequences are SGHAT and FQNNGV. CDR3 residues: CASSTLKAQFEAFF. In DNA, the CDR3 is TGTGCCAGCAGCACCCTAAAAGCCCAGTTTGAAGCTTTCTTT. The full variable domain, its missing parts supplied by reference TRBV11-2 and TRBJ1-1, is EAGVAQSPRYKIIEKRQSVAFWCNPISGHATLYWYQQILGQGPKLLIQFQNNGVVDDSQLPKDRFSAERLKGVDSTLKIQPAKLEDSAVYLCASSTLKAQFEAFFGQGTRLTVV.

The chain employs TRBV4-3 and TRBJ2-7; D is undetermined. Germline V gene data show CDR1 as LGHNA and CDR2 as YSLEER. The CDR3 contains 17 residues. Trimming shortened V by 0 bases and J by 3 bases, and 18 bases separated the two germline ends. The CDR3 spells CASSQERTDPIFYEQYF. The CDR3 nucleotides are TGCGCCAGCAGCCAAGAACGCACAGACCCCATCTTCTACGAGCAGTACTTC.

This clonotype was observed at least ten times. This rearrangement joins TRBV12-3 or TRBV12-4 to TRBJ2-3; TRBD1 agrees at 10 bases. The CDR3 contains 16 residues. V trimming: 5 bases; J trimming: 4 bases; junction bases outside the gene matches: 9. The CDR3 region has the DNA TGTGCCAGCAGTCCAGAGGGACAGGGGATTCCAGATACGCAGTATTTT. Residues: CASSPEGQGIPDTQYF.

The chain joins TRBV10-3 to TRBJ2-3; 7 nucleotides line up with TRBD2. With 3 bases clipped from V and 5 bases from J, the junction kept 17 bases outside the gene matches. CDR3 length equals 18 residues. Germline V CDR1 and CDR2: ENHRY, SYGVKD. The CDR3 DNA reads TGTGCCATCAGTGAACCTCTTTGGCGGGAGTACCAGAGAGATACGCAGTATTTT. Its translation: CAISEPLWREYQRDTQYF.

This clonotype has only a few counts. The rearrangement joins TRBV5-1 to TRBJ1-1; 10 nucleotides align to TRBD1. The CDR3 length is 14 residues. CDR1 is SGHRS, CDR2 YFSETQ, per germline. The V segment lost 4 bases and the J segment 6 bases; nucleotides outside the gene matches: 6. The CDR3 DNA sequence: TGCGCCAGCAGCCGGGACAGGGGTGTTGCTGAAGCTTTCTTT. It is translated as CASSRDRGVAEAFF.